These 17 T cell receptor beta chains were all obtained from the same sample, sequenced in a study of identical twins. TCRdb reanalysed the 5' RACE reads using MiXCR and keeps one entry per CDR3 protein. The sample has a few hundred thousand distinct CDR3 sequences, 9.5% to 10% seen once. This sample was also put to use in a study of yellow fever vaccine responses in identical twins.

Specimen: PBMCs. The receptors stem from a young woman in good health.

This clonotype was found many times. This sequence joins TRBV7-8 and TRBJ1-3, with D tentatively TRBD1 (6 bases). This CDR3 contains 16 residues. In germline, CDR1 is SGHVS, CDR2 FQNEAQ. V lost 1 base, J lost 4 bases, and 14 bases lay in between. CDR3 sequence (DNA): TGTGCCAGCAGCTTAGACCCACAGGGATTCGGAAACACCATATATTTT. This translates into CASSLDPQGFGNTIYF.

This clonotype came up many times. The chain joins TRBV7-3 to TRBJ2-5; D is perhaps TRBD2 (6 bases). V gave up 2 bases and J gave up 7 bases, with 11 bases separating them. The CDR3 has 13 amino acids. Germline lookup yields CDR1 SGHTA and CDR2 FQGTGA. The CDR3 region is CASSLAARGTQYF. CDR3 nucleotides: TGTGCCAGCAGCTTAGCGGCGCGGGGGACCCAGTACTTC.

The J gene is TRBJ2-7, the V gene TRBV20-1, with 10 bases that match TRBD2. The length of the CDR3 is 15 residues. The germline V gene encodes CDR1 DFQATT and CDR2 SNEGSKA (reference sequence). Trimming removed 6 bases from V and 3 bases from J; junction bases left unmatched: 11. The chain's CDR3 is CSANLAGVFLYEQYF. The CDR3 nucleotides are TGCAGTGCCAATCTAGCGGGAGTTTTCCTCTACGAGCAGTACTTC.

CDR3 in amino acids: CASSLVNLNEQYF. CDR3 bases: TGCGCCAGCAGCTTGGTAAATCTGAACGAGCAGTACTTC. This chain links TRBV5-1 with TRBJ2-7, with D unclear. Trimming took off 0 bases at V and 5 bases at J, with 9 bases between the two ends. This CDR3 contains 13 residues. From germline, CDR1 is SGHRS and CDR2 YFSETQ.

This clonotype was seen repeatedly, ten times or more. This chain connects TRBV10-3 to TRBJ2-3; 7 bases fit TRBD1. CDR1 is ENHRY, CDR2 SYGVKD, per germline. The CDR3 is 16 amino acids. With V trimmed by 5 bases and J by 8 bases, 16 bases remained unmatched. CDR3 loop: CAISQSLTGHGGTQYF. The CDR3 DNA is TGTGCCATCAGTCAATCCTTGACAGGGCACGGTGGTACGCAGTATTTT.

This clonotype came up a few times. The chain recombines TRBV4-3 with TRBJ2-4, with 10 bases that match TRBD2. V was clipped by 0 bases and J by 1 base; unmatched bases: 9. The length of the CDR3 is 19 residues. Germline CDR1 is LGHNA and CDR2 is YSLEER. CDR3 sequence reads: CASSQDPAGGVGAKNIQYF. The CDR3 nucleotides are TGCGCCAGCAGCCAAGATCCAGCGGGAGGGGTCGGGGCCAAAAACATTCAGTACTTC.

At least ten counts were recorded for this clonotype. This rearrangement joins TRBV20-1 to TRBJ2-1; 9 positions agree with TRBD1. V trimming: 2 bases; J trimming: 9 bases; junction bases outside the gene matches: 11. CDR3 length: 15 amino acids. Per the germline V gene, CDR1 is DFQATT and CDR2 is SNEGSKA (reference sequence). The CDR3 loop reads CSARPGQGIRAEQFF. Here the CDR3 DNA reads TGCAGTGCTAGACCTGGACAGGGGATACGGGCTGAGCAGTTCTTC.

This clonotype was seen a handful of times. The chain recombines TRBV28 with TRBJ1-1, with 8 bases aligning to TRBD1. The CDR3 runs to 15 residues. V lost 3 bases, J lost 2 bases, and 5 bases stayed unmatched. The germline V gene has CDR1 MDHEN and CDR2 SYDVKM. The DNA of the CDR3 is TGTGCCAGCAGTTTTAGGACAGGGCCTAACACTGAAGCTTTCTTT. It yields the protein CASSFRTGPNTEAFF.

This clonotype showed up many times. The CDR3 sequence is CASSQDMSSAHNIQYF. The CDR3 DNA is TGTGCCAGCAGCCAAGATATGAGTAGCGCGCATAACATTCAGTACTTC. The chain uses TRBV3-1 and TRBJ2-4; D possibly corresponds to TRBD2 (5 bases). Between the trimmed V and J ends, which lost 0 bases and 7 bases, there was a span of 16 bases. The CDR3 loop spans 16 amino acids. CDR1 is LGHDT, CDR2 YNNKEL, per germline (reference sequence).

Note on this clonotype: This could be a read error, since a much larger clone is one nucleotide away. This chain joins TRBV7-9 and TRBJ2-1, with 7 positions matching TRBD2. The germline V gene has CDR1 SEHNR and CDR2 FQNEAQ (reference sequence). The CDR3 has 14 residues. Unmatched junction bases numbered 12, after V lost 10 bases and J lost 6 bases. In nucleotides, the CDR3 is TGTGCCATAAAGGGGAGCGGGGAATTCAATGAGCAGTTCTTC. Its protein product is CAIKGSGEFNEQFF.

CDR3: CSARAESGSLRYNEQFF. For the CDR3, the DNA is TGCAGTGCTAGAGCTGAATCGGGCTCCCTAAGATACAATGAGCAGTTCTTC. The rearrangement joins TRBV20-1 to TRBJ2-1; D remains unclear. In germline, CDR1 is DFQATT, CDR2 SNEGSKA (reference sequence). Trimming shortened V by 1 base and J by 4 bases, and 20 bases separated the two germline ends. The CDR3 loop spans 17 amino acids.

This clonotype showed up just a few times. The V gene is TRBV2, the J gene TRBJ1-2; the D gene is possibly TRBD1 (5 bases). This CDR3 spans 16 amino acids. The V gene's germline CDR1 is SNHLY and CDR2 FYNNEI. Trimming left V 1 base short and J 6 bases short, with 18 bases between. Here the CDR3 DNA reads TGTGCCAGCAGTGAAGGGATCCTATGGGGCGAAGATGGCTACACCTTC. Translating gives CASSEGILWGEDGYTF. Using reference TRBV2 and TRBJ1-2 for the parts outside the CDR3, the full variable domain is EPEVTQTPSHQVTQMGQEVILRCVPISNHLYFYWYRQILGQKVEFLVSFYNNEISEKSEIFDDQFSVERPDGSNFTLKIRSTKLEDSAMYFCASSEGILWGEDGYTFGSGTRLTVV.

The CDR3 reads CASSVIGTGATIPGNTIYF. CDR3 sequence (DNA): TGTGCCAGCAGCGTAATAGGGACAGGGGCGACAATCCCTGGAAACACCATATATTTT. The gene calls are TRBV9 and TRBJ1-3; 10 bases map to TRBD1. This CDR3 comprises 19 residues. V lost 1 base and J lost 2; bases outside the gene matches: 12. From germline, CDR1 is SGDLS and CDR2 YYNGEE.

The chain has TRBV20-1 and TRBJ2-2; 8 bases align to TRBD2. The CDR3 loop spans 16 amino acids. Trimming removed 2 bases from V and 5 bases from J; junction bases left unmatched: 10. Germline CDR1 DFQATT, CDR2 SNEGSKA (reference sequence). For the CDR3, the DNA is TGCAGTGCTAGAAGGGGCGCGGGGGGTGTGACCGGGGAGCTGTTTTTT. Encoded protein: CSARRGAGGVTGELFF.

This chain links TRBV12-3 or TRBV12-4 with TRBJ2-2; 8 bases are a match to TRBD1. This CDR3 is 16 amino acids long. Germline trimming cut 5 bases from V and 4 bases from J; bases unmatched to any gene: 9. The CDR3 DNA is TGTGCCAGCAGTCACGACAGGGGACATACCACCGGGGAGCTGTTTTTT. Translating gives CASSHDRGHTTGELFF.

This clonotype was detected ten times or more. V is TRBV4-3 and J is TRBJ2-7; D gene ambiguous. The germline CDR1 and CDR2 sequences are LGHNA and YSLEER. With 3 bases removed from V and 0 bases from J, the gap between germline ends came to 12 bases. This CDR3 has 15 residues. CDR3 loop: CASSHSSDPSYEQYF. The CDR3, as DNA: TGCGCCAGCAGCCACTCCTCGGACCCCTCCTACGAGCAGTACTTC.

The V gene is TRBV30, the J gene TRBJ1-3; the D is unclear. Germline V gives CDR1 GTSNPN, CDR2 SVGIG (reference sequence). The CDR3 runs to 13 residues. Trimming pared 2 bases from V and 0 bases from J, leaving 5 bases between. In nucleotides, the CDR3 is TGTGCCTGGAGTATCGGCTCTGGAAACACCATATATTTT. Its translation is CAWSIGSGNTIYF.